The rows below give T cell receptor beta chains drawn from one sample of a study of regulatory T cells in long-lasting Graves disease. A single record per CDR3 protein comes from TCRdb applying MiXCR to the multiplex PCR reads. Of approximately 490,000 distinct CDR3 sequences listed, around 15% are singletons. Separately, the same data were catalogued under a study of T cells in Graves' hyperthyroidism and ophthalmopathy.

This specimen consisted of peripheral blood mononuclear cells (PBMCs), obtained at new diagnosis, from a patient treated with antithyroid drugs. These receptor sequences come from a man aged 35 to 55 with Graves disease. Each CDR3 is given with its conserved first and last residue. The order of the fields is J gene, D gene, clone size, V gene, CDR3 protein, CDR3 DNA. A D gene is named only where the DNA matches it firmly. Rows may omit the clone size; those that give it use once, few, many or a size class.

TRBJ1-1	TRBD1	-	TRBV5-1	CASSPRTGGLAEAFF	TGCGCCAGCAGCCCCCGGACAGGGGGACTGGCTGAAGCTTTCTTT
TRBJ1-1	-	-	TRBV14	CASSHKEAFF	TGTGCCAGCAGCCACAAAGAAGCTTTCTTT
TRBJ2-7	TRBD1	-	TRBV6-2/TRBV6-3	CASSYAGQASEQYF	TGTGCCAGCAGTTACGCGGGACAGGCTTCCGAGCAGTACTTC
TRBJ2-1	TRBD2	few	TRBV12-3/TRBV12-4	CASSLAGRESNEQFF	TGTGCCAGCAGTTTAGCTGGGCGGGAGTCGAATGAGCAGTTCTTC
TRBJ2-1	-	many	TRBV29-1	CSVEGDNEQFF	TGCAGCGTTGAGGGGGACAATGAGCAGTTCTTC
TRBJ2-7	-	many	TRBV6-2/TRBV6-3	CASSYARGSYEQYF	TGTGCCAGCAGTTACGCCCGGGGATCCTACGAGCAGTACTTC
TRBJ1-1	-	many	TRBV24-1	CAILPLRGTTEAFF	TGTGCCATTCTCCCTTTGAGGGGTACCACTGAAGCTTTCTTT
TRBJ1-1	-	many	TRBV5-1	CASSLGQINTEAFF	TGCGCCAGCAGCTTGGGACAGATAAACACTGAAGCTTTCTTT
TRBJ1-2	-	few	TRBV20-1	CSARQPGGVYGYTF	TGCAGTGCTAGACAACCAGGAGGGGTCTATGGCTACACCTTC
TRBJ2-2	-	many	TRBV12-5	CASGLVTGGTGELFF	TGTGCTAGTGGTTTGGTCACCGGGGGAACCGGGGAGCTGTTTTTT
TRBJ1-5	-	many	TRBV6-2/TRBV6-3	CASSYRESGNQPQHF	TGTGCCAGCAGTTACCGGGAATCTGGCAATCAGCCCCAGCATTTT
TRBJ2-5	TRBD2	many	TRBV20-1	CSACRLAGGTQYF	TGCAGTGCTTGCCGACTAGCGGGAGGGACCCAGTACTTC
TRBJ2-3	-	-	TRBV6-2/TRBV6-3	CASSELLGGADTQYF	TGTGCCAGCAGTGAATTACTAGGCGGGGCAGATACGCAGTATTTT
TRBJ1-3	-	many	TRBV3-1	CASSQREYGNTIYF	TGTGCCAGCAGCCAAAGAGAGTACGGAAACACCATATATTTT
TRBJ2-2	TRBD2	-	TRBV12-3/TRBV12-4	CASSLAHLAANTGELFF	TGTGCCAGCAGTTTAGCGCATCTAGCGGCGAACACCGGGGAGCTGTTTTTT
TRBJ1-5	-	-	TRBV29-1	CSVETSPDSNQPQHF	TGCAGCGTTGAAACGAGCCCGGATAGCAATCAGCCCCAGCATTTT
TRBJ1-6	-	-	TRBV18	CASSPGQLYNSPLHF	TGTGCCAGCTCACCGGGGCAGCTCTATAATTCACCCCTCCACTTT
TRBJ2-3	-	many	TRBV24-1	CATSDPPGPLSRGTDTQYF	TGTGCCACCAGTGACCCCCCGGGCCCACTTTCACGGGGCACAGATACGCAGTATTTT
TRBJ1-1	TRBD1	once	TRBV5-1	CASSQGQGGAEAFF	TGCGCCAGCAGCCAGGGACAGGGAGGAGCTGAAGCTTTCTTT
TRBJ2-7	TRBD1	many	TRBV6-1	CASSKGDRVDYEQYF	TGTGCCAGCTCTAAGGGGGACAGGGTCGACTACGAGCAGTACTTC
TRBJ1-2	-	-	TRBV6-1	CASKLEAATGYTF	TGTGCCAGCAAATTGGAGGCTGCGACCGGCTACACCTTC
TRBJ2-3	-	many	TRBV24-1	CATGGDIFTDTQYF	TGTGCCACCGGGGGGGACATTTTCACAGATACGCAGTATTTT
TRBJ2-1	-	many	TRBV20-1	CSARASGTYYNEQFF	TGCAGTGCTAGAGCGTCCGGGACTTACTACAATGAGCAGTTCTTC
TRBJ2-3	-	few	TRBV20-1	CSANEGSGTQYF	TGCAGTGCTAACGAGGGAAGCGGAACGCAGTATTTT
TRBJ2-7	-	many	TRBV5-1	CASSPRDEGYEQYF	TGCGCCAGCAGCCCGCGGGATGAGGGGTACGAGCAGTACTTC
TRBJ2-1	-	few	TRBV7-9	CASSGSRRNYNEQFF	TGTGCCAGCAGCGGTTCACGTAGAAACTACAATGAGCAGTTCTTC
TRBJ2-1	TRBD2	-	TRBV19	CASSLGLAGGPNEQFF	TGTGCCAGTAGTTTGGGACTAGCGGGAGGGCCTAATGAGCAGTTCTTC
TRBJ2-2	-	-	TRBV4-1	CASSQDSQTFANTGELFF	TGCGCCAGCAGCCAAGACAGTCAGACTTTCGCGAACACCGGGGAGCTGTTTTTT
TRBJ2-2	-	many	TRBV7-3	CASSPGSSTGELFF	TGTGCCAGCAGCCCCGGCTCGAGCACCGGGGAGCTGTTTTTT
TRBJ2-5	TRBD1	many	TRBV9	CASSVDPGGRGTQYF	TGTGCCAGCAGCGTAGATCCAGGGGGTCGGGGGACCCAGTACTTC
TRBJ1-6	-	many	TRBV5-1	CASSLEGGFNSPLHF	TGCGCCAGCAGCTTGGAGGGGGGTTTTAATTCACCCCTCCACTTT
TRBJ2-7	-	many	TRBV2	CASNLQGYRYEQYF	TGTGCCAGCAACTTACAGGGTTATCGCTACGAGCAGTACTTC
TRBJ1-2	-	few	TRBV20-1	CSARGLDTYRGYTF	TGCAGTGCTAGAGGATTAGACACTTATCGTGGCTACACCTTC
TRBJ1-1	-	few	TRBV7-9	CASSPRGANGNTEAFF	TGTGCCAGCAGCCCTAGGGGGGCTAACGGGAACACTGAAGCTTTCTTT
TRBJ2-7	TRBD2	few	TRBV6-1	CAAQGWAGGRREQYF	TGTGCCGCCCAAGGGTGGGCGGGAGGTCGGAGGGAGCAGTACTTC
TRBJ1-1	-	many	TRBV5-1	CASSLTSPGGEAFF	TGCGCCAGCAGCTTAACATCCCCGGGAGGTGAAGCTTTCTTT
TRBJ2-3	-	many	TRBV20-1	CSARGQGADTQYF	TGCAGTGCTAGAGGGCAGGGAGCAGATACGCAGTATTTT
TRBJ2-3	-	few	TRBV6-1	CASSPLTSTDTQYF	TGTGCCAGCAGCCCCCTAACCAGCACAGATACGCAGTATTTT
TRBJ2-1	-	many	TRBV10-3	CAISEGLEQFF	TGTGCCATCAGTGAGGGGCTGGAGCAGTTCTTC
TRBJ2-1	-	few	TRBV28	CASSFRLVGGNEQFF	TGTGCCAGCAGTTTTCGGCTAGTGGGAGGCAATGAGCAGTTCTTC
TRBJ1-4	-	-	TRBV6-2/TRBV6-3	CASSPRTVSNEKLFF	TGTGCCAGCAGTCCAAGGACGGTTTCTAATGAAAAACTGTTTTTT
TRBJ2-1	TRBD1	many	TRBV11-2	CASSLVTGGEQFF	TGTGCCAGCAGCTTAGTGACAGGGGGTGAGCAGTTCTTC
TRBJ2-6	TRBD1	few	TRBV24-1	CATSDPNSGTAGANVLTF	TGTGCCACCAGTGACCCGAACTCCGGGACAGCTGGGGCCAACGTCCTGACTTTC
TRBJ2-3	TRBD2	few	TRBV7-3	CASSLMDAGATDTQYF	TGTGCCAGCAGCTTAATGGACGCGGGAGCCACAGATACGCAGTATTTT
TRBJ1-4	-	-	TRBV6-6	CASSYSMDEKLFF	TGTGCCAGCAGTTACTCGATGGATGAAAAACTGTTTTTT
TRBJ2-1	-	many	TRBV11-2	CASSLGGRSNEQFF	TGTGCCAGCAGCTTAGGGGGGCGGAGCAATGAGCAGTTCTTC
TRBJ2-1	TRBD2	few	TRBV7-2	CASSLSSVGGGYEQFF	TGTGCCAGCAGCCTATCTAGCGTGGGGGGGGGGTATGAGCAGTTCTTC
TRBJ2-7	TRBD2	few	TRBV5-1	CASHRGGSPYEQYF	TGCGCCAGCCACCGGGGGGGATCTCCCTACGAGCAGTACTTC
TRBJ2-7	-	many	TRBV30	CAWTRAPYEQYF	TGTGCCTGGACGCGGGCCCCCTACGAGCAGTACTTC
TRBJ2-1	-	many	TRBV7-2	CASSLGPAGSYNEQFF	TGTGCCAGCAGCTTAGGCCCGGCCGGGAGCTACAATGAGCAGTTCTTC
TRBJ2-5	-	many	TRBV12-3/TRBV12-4	CASSHYQETQYF	TGTGCCAGCAGTCATTACCAAGAGACCCAGTACTTC
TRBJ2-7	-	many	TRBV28	CASGDSRGAEQYF	TGTGCCAGCGGGGACTCCCGGGGGGCCGAGCAGTACTTC
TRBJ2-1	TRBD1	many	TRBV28	CASSFPGTGGNEQFF	TGTGCCAGCAGTTTTCCAGGGACAGGGGGGAATGAGCAGTTCTTC
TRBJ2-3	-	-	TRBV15	CATSTGQHTDTQYF	TGTGCCACCAGCACCGGACAACACACAGATACGCAGTATTTT
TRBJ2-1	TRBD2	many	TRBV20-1	CSARTSGGHNEQFF	TGCAGTGCAAGGACTAGCGGGGGTCACAATGAGCAGTTCTTC
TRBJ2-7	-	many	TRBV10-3	CAISEETGEDYEQYF	TGTGCCATCAGTGAGGAAACAGGGGAGGACTACGAGCAGTACTTC
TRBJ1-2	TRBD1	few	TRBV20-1	CSARLGTGVGYTF	TGCAGTGCTCGTCTCGGGACAGGGGTAGGCTACACCTTC
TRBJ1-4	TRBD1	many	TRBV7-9	CASSSRQGAVDEKLFF	TGTGCCAGCAGCTCGAGACAGGGGGCTGTTGACGAAAAACTGTTTTTT
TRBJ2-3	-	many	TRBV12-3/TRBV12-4	CASSLGTPRMNTQYF	TGTGCCAGCAGTTTGGGGACCCCAAGGATGAATACGCAGTATTTT